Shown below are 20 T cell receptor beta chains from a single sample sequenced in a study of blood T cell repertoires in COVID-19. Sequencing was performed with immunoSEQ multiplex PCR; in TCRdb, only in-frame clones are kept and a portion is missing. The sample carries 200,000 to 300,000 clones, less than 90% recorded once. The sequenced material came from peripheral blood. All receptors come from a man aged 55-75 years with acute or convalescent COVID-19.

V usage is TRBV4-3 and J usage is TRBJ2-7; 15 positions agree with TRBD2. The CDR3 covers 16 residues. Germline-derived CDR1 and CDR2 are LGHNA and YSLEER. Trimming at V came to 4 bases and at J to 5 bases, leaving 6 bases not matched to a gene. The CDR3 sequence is CASSRGLAGGADEQYF. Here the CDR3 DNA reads TGCGCCAGCAGCCGAGGACTAGCGGGAGGGGCGGACGAGCAGTACTTC.

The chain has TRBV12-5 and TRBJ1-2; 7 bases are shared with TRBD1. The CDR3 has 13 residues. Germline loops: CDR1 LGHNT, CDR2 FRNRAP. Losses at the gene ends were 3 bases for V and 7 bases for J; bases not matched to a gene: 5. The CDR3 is CASGLQGFSGYTF. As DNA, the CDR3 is TGTGCTAGTGGTTTACAGGGGTTTAGTGGCTACACCTTC.

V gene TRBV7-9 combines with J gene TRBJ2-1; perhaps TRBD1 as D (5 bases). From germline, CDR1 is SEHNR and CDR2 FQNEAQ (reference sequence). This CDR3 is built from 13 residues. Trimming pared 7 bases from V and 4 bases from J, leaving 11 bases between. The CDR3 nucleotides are TGTGCCAGCATCCTAGGGGTATACAATGAGCAGTTCTTC. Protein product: CASILGVYNEQFF.

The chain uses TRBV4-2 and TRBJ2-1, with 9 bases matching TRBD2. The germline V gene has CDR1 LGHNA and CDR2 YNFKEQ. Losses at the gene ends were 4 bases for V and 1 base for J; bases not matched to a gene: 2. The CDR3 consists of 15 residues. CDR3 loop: CASSPTSGSYNEQFF. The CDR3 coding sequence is TGTGCCAGCAGCCCGACTAGCGGTTCCTACAATGAGCAGTTCTTC.

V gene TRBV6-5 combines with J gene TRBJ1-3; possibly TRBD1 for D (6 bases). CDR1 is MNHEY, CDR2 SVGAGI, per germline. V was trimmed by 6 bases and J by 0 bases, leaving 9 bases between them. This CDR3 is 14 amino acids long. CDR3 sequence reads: CASRDRRSGNTIYF. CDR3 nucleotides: TGTGCCAGCAGAGACAGGCGCTCTGGAAACACCATATATTTT.

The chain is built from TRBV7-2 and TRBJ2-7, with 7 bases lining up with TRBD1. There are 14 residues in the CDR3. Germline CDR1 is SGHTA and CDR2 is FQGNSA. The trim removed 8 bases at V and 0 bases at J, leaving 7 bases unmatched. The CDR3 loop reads CASVLGTASYEQYF. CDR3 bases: TGTGCCAGCGTTCTCGGGACAGCCTCCTACGAGCAGTACTTC.

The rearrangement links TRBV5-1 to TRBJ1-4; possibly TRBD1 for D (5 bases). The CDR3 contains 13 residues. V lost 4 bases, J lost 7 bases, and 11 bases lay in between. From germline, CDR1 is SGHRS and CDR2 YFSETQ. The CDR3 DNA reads TGCGCCAGCAGCAGGGGAGGGGCTGAAAAACTGTTTTTT. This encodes CASSRGGAEKLFF.

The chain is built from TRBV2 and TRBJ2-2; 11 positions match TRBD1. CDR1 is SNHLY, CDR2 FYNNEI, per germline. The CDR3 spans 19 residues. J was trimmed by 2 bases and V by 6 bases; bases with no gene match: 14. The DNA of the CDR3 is TGTGCCAGCAGGGACACCGGGACAGGGGGATACACAAACACCGGGGAGCTGTTTTTT. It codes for CASRDTGTGGYTNTGELFF.

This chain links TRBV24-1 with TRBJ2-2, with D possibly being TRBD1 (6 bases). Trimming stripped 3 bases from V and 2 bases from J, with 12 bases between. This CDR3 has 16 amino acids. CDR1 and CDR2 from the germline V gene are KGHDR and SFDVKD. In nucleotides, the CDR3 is TGTGCCACCAGTGATCCCCTACAGGGTAACACCGGGGAGCTGTTTTTT. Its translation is CATSDPLQGNTGELFF.

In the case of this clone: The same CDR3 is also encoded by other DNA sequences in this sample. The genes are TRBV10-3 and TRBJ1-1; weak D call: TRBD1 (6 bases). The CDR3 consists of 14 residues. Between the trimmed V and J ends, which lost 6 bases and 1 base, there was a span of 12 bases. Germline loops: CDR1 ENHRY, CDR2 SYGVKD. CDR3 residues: CAISGGQRNTEAFF. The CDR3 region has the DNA TGTGCCATCAGCGGCGGACAGCGGAACACTGAAGCTTTCTTT.

CDR3 DNA sequence: TGTGCCAGCAAGCGGACAGGGAACACTGAAGCTTTCTTT. Translation: CASKRTGNTEAFF. V usage is TRBV2 and J usage is TRBJ1-1; 7 bases are a match to TRBD1. Germline trimming cut 7 bases from V and 1 base from J; bases unmatched to any gene: 3. CDR3 length: 13 amino acids. In germline, CDR1 is SNHLY, CDR2 FYNNEI.

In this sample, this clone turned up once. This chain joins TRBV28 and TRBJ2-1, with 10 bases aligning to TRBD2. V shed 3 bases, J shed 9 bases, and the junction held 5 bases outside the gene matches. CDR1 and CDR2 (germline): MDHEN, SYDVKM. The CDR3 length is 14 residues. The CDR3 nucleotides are TGTGCCAGCAGTTTCAGGCTAGCGGGAGTTGAGCAGTTCTTC. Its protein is CASSFRLAGVEQFF. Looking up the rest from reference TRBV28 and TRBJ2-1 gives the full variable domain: DVKVTQSSRYLVKRTGEKVFLECVQDMDHENMFWYRQDPGLGLRLIYFSYDVKMKEKGDIPEGYSVSREKKERFSLILESASTNQTSMYLCASSFRLAGVEQFFGPGTRLTVL.

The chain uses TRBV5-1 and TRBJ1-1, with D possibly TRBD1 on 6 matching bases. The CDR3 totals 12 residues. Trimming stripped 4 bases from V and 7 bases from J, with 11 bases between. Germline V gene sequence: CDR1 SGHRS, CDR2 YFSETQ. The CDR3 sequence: CASSLTGSEAFF. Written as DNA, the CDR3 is TGCGCCAGCAGCCTGACAGGCAGTGAAGCTTTCTTT.

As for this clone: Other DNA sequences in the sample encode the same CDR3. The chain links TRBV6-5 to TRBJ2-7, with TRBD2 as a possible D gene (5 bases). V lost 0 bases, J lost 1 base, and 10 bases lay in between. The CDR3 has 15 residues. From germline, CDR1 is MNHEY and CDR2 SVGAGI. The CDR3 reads CASSYSRSGSYEQYF. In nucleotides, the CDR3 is TGTGCCAGCAGTTACTCGCGGTCGGGATCCTACGAGCAGTACTTC.

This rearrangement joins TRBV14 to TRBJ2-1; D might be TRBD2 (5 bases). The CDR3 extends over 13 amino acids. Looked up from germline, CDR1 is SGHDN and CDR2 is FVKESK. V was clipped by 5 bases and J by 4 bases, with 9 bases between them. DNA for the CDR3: TGTGCCAGCAGCGCGGACTTGTACAATGAGCAGTTCTTC. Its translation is CASSADLYNEQFF.

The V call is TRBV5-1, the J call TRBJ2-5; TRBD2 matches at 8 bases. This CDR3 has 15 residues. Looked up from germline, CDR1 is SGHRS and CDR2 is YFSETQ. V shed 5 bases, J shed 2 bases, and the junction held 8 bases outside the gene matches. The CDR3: CASSPLGGRQETQYF. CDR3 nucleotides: TGCGCCAGCAGTCCCCTGGGCGGGAGGCAAGAGACCCAGTACTTC.

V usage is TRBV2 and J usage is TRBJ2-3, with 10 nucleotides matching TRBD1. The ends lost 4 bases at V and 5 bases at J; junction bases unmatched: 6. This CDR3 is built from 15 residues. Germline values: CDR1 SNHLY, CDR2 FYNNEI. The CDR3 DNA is TGTGCCAGCAGTGCGACAGGGGGCCGGATAGATACGCAGTATTTT. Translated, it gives CASSATGGRIDTQYF.

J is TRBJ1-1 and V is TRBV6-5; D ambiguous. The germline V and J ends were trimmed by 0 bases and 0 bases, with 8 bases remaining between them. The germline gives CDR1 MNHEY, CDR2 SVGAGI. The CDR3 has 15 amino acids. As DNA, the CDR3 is TGTGCCAGCAGTTACTCGTATATAATGAACACTGAAGCTTTCTTT. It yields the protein CASSYSYIMNTEAFF.

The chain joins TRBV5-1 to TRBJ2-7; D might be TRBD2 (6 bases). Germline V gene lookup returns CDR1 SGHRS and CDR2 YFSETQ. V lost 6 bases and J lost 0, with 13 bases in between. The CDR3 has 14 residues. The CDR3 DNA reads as TGCGCCAGCAAAATTGGGGGGAGCTCCTACGAGCAGTACTTC. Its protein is CASKIGGSSYEQYF.

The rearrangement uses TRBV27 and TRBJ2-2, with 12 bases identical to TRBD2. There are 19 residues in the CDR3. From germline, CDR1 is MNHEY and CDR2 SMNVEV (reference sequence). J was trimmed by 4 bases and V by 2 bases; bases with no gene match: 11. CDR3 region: CASSLIGLAGGPGTGELFF. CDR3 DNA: TGTGCCAGCAGTTTAATAGGTCTAGCGGGAGGGCCGGGCACCGGGGAGCTGTTTTTT.